Below, one TCR beta chain is given with its context. No antigen is known for it. Measured with immunoSEQ multiplex PCR; TCRdb has only the in-frame clones, and not every one. Of 70,000 to 80,000 clones detected, over 90% appear once; the ten largest clones hold around 6%. Germline V gene data show CDR1 as MNHEY and CDR2 as SMNVEV (reference sequence). V lost 5 bases, J lost 9 bases, and 19 bases stayed unmatched. The CDR3 covers 17 residues. This sample is drawn from a study of OX40 agonist ivuxolimab in advanced cancers. Notes on the study in general: Among the lowest levels of clonal expansion were found in partial responders at 0.1-3.0 mg/kg.

The source material was CD4+ or CD8+ T cells sorted from blood, sampled in a trial of the OX40 agonist ivuxolimab. V gene TRBV27 combines with J gene TRBJ2-7, with 10 bases identical to TRBD1. The sequence came from an adult with an advanced solid tumor such as melanoma, head and neck, liver or kidney cancer. DNA of the CDR3: TGTGCCAGCAGTCCCCTGTGGACAGGGGGTGCGAGCGGGGGGCAGTACTTC. Its translation: CASSPLWTGGASGGQYF.